A selection of T cell receptor beta chains follows, all from one sample in a study of graft-versus-host responses after intestinal transplantation. What these receptors recognize is not known. TCRdb's table, derived via immunoSEQ multiplex PCR, lists solely in-frame clones and lacks some. The data hold approximately 88,000 clones, with 90% observed a single time. Sequenced material: unstimulated CD4+ T cells sorted from spleen or lymph node cells, taken before intestinal transplant. The receptor source for this set is a human donor who received an intestinal transplant. The conserved cysteine and the conserved F or W are not part of the CDR3 here. The order of the fields is J gene, V gene, CDR3 protein.

TRBJ1-3	TRBV25-1	ASSVSGGNTIY
TRBJ1-6	TRBV6-5	ASSYASIGSPLH
TRBJ2-2	TRBV5-1	ASSLDRGTGELF
TRBJ1-4	TRBV2	ASSGDRNEKLF
TRBJ1-6	TRBV7-2	ASSLETGNAPPLH
TRBJ2-7	TRBV6-1	ASTYRGGDEQY
TRBJ2-3	TRBV2	ASGLAGTTDTQY
TRBJ1-2	TRBV7-8	ASSLPTGQGAPRYGYT
TRBJ1-2	TRBV5-4	ASSLAGTVVGYT
TRBJ2-1	TRBV4-1	ASSPPTGESYNEQF
TRBJ1-2	TRBV12-5	ASGFPKSLYGYT
TRBJ1-2	TRBV9	ASSEGRQPYGYT
TRBJ2-1	TRBV6-5	ASSRGNEQF
TRBJ1-2	TRBV19	ASSAPRTGEAYGYT
TRBJ2-7	TRBV7-2	ASSFTQGTYEQY
TRBJ1-5	TRBV19	ASSSRGVGFGQPQH
TRBJ2-7	TRBV5-1	ASNLGQGISYEQY
TRBJ2-3	TRBV5-1	ASTTTGGQSTDTQY
TRBJ2-5	TRBV27	ASSYVGSGLQETQY
TRBJ1-1	TRBV5-4	ASSSLGGAGGTEAF
TRBJ2-5	TRBV18	ASSPGQQETQY
TRBJ2-1	TRBV27	ASNRDGRLAAYNEQF
TRBJ1-2	TRBV19	ASSIAGNYGYT
TRBJ1-1	TRBV27	ASSLTPGQASTEAF
TRBJ2-5	TRBV5-1	ASSFSDREETQY
TRBJ2-7	TRBV29-1	SVEDRPGRDEQY
TRBJ2-7	TRBV10-3	AIARDRAYEQY
TRBJ1-2	TRBV19	ASSIKGYYGYT
TRBJ2-1	TRBV6-1	ASTRSGGTYNEQF
TRBJ1-2	TRBV7-9	ASSRDTNYGYT
TRBJ2-7	TRBV12-2	ASRLLFYEQY
TRBJ2-3	TRBV6-1	ASSTSGGADTQY
TRBJ1-2	TRBV12-5	ASGLEQGTGGGGYT
TRBJ1-2	TRBV9	ASSVEPGRT
TRBJ2-1	TRBV5-6	ASSSRVVGYNEQF
TRBJ2-7	TRBV19	ATAGTTYEQY
TRBJ1-2	TRBV19	ASEDRALSYGYT
TRBJ2-5	TRBV15	ATSSADYSETQY
TRBJ1-2	TRBV7-9	ASSPGVHGYT
TRBJ2-6	TRBV5-1	ASSLDRVGAGANVLT
TRBJ2-2	TRBV7-7	ASSPSGGTTGELF
TRBJ1-5	TRBV21-1	ASSIDRVCSNQPQH
TRBJ2-5	TRBV9	ASSSKTSAETQY
TRBJ2-3	TRBV5-4	ASSNGLAGVRGADTQY
TRBJ2-2	TRBV5-1	ASSLELTGELF
TRBJ1-5	TRBV7-9	ASSAQGSNQPQH
TRBJ2-4	TRBV2	ASSEWALAGGIQY
TRBJ1-1	TRBV11-2	ASSLGTGSLNTEAF
TRBJ2-5	TRBV5-1	ASSLGSLGDRGQETQY
TRBJ2-7	TRBV7-2	ASSLSGGTTYEQY
TRBJ1-3	TRBV6-6	ASGGSSGNTIY
TRBJ1-2	TRBV5-4	ASSPGTEHYGYT
TRBJ1-2	TRBV5-1	ASSLISNQGYGYT
TRBJ1-1	TRBV15	ATSRDWGGAEAF
TRBJ2-3	TRBV27	ASYGRQPDTQY
TRBJ2-7	TRBV9	ASSVDGVEQY
TRBJ2-1	TRBV27	ASSHKRSGGPSNEQF
TRBJ2-7	TRBV5-1	ASSLAASSYEQY
TRBJ2-2	TRBV11-2	ASSLTGELF